The present entry profiles one T cell receptor beta chain with its context. This record comes from a study of blood T cell repertoires in COVID-19. Study at large: COVID-19 samples, acute and convalescent, were from the United States, Italy and Spain.

The method was immunoSEQ multiplex PCR; TCRdb's version includes in-frame clones alone and lacks a portion of them. The sample records roughly 150,000 clones, 85% to 90% being singletons. The V segment lost 0 bases and the J segment 6 bases; nucleotides outside the gene matches: 7. Germline CDR1 and CDR2: MGHRA and YSYEKL. CDR3 length: 16 residues. This chain uses TRBV4-1 with TRBJ2-1; 8 bases fit TRBD2. The sample was peripheral blood. The TCR originated in a woman aged 65 to 85 with COVID-19, enrolled during active disease. The CDR3 region is CASSQEAVAGPNEQFF. The CDR3 nucleotides read TGCGCCAGCAGCCAAGAGGCGGTAGCGGGGCCCAATGAGCAGTTCTTC.